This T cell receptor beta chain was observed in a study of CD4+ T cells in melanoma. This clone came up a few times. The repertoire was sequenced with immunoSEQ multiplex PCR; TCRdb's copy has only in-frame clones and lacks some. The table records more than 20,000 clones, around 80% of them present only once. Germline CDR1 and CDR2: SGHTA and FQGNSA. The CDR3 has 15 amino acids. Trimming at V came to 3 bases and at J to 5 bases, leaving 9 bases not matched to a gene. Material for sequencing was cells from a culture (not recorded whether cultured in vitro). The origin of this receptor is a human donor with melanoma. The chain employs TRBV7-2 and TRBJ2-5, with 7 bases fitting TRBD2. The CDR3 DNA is TGTGCCAGCAGCTTCAAGACCCACGGGAGGGAGACCCAGTACTTC. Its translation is CASSFKTHGRETQYF. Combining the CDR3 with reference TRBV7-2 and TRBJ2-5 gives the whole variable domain GAGVSQSPSNKVTEKGKDVELRCDPISGHTALYWYRQSLGQGLEFLIYFQGNSAPDKSGLPSDRFSAERTGGSVSTLTIQRTQQEDSAVYLCASSFKTHGRETQYFGPGTRLLVL.